The source of this T cell receptor beta chain is a study of T cell clones after liver transplantation. Note on this clone: The antigen is not known.

Study findings and constraints: Donor-reactive sequences fell more than third party-reactive ones, suggesting partial deletion. The donor-reactive repertoire was only partly measurable in two subjects, lacking donor cells.

V lost 0 bases to trimming and J lost 7 bases, with 12 bases between them. This CDR3 has 14 residues. CDR1 KGHSH and CDR2 LQKENI come from the germline V gene. Clones were sequenced by immunoSEQ multiplex PCR, and TCRdb holds only the in-frame ones, with some missing. The sample includes fewer than 70,000 clones, about two thirds seen only once; the top ten take roughly 15%. The sample was CD4+ T cells from blood, taken before liver transplant. The chain combines TRBV18 with TRBJ1-2; D is possibly TRBD1 (5 bases). The receptor's source is a human donor who received a liver transplant. CDR3 in amino acids: CASSPPQQGGGYTF. CDR3 coding DNA: TGTGCCAGCTCACCACCCCAGCAGGGAGGTGGCTACACCTTC.